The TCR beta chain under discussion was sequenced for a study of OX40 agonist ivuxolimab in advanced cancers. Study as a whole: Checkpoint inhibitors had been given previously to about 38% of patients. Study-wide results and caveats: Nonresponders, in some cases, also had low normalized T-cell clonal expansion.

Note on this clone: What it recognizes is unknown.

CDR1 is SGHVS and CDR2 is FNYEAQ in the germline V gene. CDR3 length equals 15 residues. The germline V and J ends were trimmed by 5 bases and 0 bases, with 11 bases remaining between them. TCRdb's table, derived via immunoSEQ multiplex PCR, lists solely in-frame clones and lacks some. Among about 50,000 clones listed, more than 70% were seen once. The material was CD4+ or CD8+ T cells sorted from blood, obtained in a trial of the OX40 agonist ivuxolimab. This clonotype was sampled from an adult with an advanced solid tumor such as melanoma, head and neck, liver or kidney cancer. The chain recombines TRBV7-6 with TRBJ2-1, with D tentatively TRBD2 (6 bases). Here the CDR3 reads CASSLLAHSYNEQFF. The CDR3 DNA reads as TGTGCCAGCAGCCTCCTAGCGCACTCCTACAATGAGCAGTTCTTC.